A single sample is the source of the 5 T cell receptor beta chains below, sequenced in a study of graft-versus-host responses after intestinal transplantation. Sequenced by immunoSEQ multiplex PCR; TCRdb stores in-frame clones only, minus some. The sample comprises roughly 25,000 clones, roughly 42% of which are singletons, and about 0.66% rests with the top ten. The source material was alloreactive CD4+ T cells from a mixed lymphocyte reaction culture, sampled before intestinal transplant. Subset denoted: CFSE-low proliferating T cells sorted from roughly six-day pre-transplant mixed lymphocyte reaction (GvH or HvG direction). The receptors were gathered from a human patient who received an intestinal transplant.

The chain links TRBV29-1 to TRBJ2-7; TRBD2 agrees at 7 bases. V lost 2 bases and J lost 3; bases outside the gene matches: 1. This CDR3 spans 12 amino acids. Looked up from germline, CDR1 is SQVTM and CDR2 is ANQGSEA. This chain's CDR3 is CSVESGNYEQYF. CDR3 sequence (DNA): TGCAGCGTTGAAAGCGGGAACTACGAGCAGTACTTC.

There are a few counts of this clone. The chain is built from TRBV6-6 and TRBJ1-2, with 7 positions matching TRBD1. The CDR3 runs to 14 residues. Germline loops: CDR1 MNHNY, CDR2 SVGAGI (reference sequence). V shed 0 bases, J shed 3 bases, and the junction held 1 base outside the gene matches. CDR3 in amino acids: CASSYSTGYYGYTF. The DNA of the CDR3 is TGTGCCAGCAGTTACTCGACAGGGTACTATGGCTACACCTTC.

In nucleotides, the CDR3 is TGTGCCAGCAGCAAACTAGGCAGCTCCTACAATGAGCAGTTCTTC. Translation gives CASSKLGSSYNEQFF. The chain joins TRBV6-5 to TRBJ2-1, with a weak D call TRBD2 (5 bases). The germline gives CDR1 MNHEY, CDR2 SVGAGI. Trimming shortened V by 6 bases and J by 0 bases, and 12 bases separated the two germline ends. This CDR3 comprises 15 residues.

The V gene is TRBV6-1, the J gene TRBJ2-7; 13 positions agree with TRBD2. V lost 6 bases to trimming and J lost 3 bases; unmatched junction nucleotides: 2. Germline CDR1 is MNHNS and CDR2 is SASEGT. The CDR3 has 14 residues. As DNA, the CDR3 is TGTGCCAGCAGGACTAGCGGGGGGTTCTACGAGCAGTACTTC. Protein sequence: CASRTSGGFYEQYF.

The J gene is TRBJ2-3, the V gene TRBV5-1, with D perhaps TRBD2 (6 bases). CDR1 is SGHRS and CDR2 is YFSETQ in the germline V gene. V gave up 5 bases and J gave up 2 bases, with 12 bases separating them. This CDR3 has 14 residues. As DNA, the CDR3 is TGCGCCAGCAGTCGGTGGCGGGACACAGATACGCAGTATTTT. Translation: CASSRWRDTDTQYF.